Sequencing of this T cell receptor beta chain was carried out in a study of T cells after yellow fever vaccination (dated by TCRdb to about 2019). In terms of the full investigation: The SMART-Seq v4 Ultra Low Input RNA kit was used to prepare libraries from fractions with low cell numbers. Blood was collected at multiple timepoints before and after primary and secondary immunization, and bulk PBMC replicates and cell subsets were isolated. To follow T-cell clones before and after primary and booster YFV17D yellow fever vaccination, bulk TCR alpha and beta repertoires were sequenced over time. The cohort comprised two healthy male donors, one aged 18 to 30 and one aged 30 to 39 years.

Findings and caveats that apply to the study as a whole: Most clones expanded after primary vaccination were re-detected after the booster (approximately 96% of CD4 and about 88% of CD8), suggesting broad memory maintenance. FACS-sorted repertoires could contain abundant contaminating clonotypes from the bulk population, so computational filtering was required. Because the study included only a couple of donors, the extent to which the findings can be generalized is limited. A small fraction of clonotypes appeared in both the CD4 and CD8 compartments, likely as a result of convergent recombination. The secondary T-cell response was found to be weaker but faster than the primary response, with a peak reached on day 5 rather than on day 15.

This specimen's treatment or condition label, interpreted: live attenuated yellow fever vaccine strain. PBMCs were isolated from peripheral blood using a standard Ficoll-Paque protocol. Dynabeads CD4 and CD8 positive selection kits were used to isolate CD4 and CD8 T-cell fractions. TriZol was used to extract RNA from bulk PBMCs, CD4 and CD8 fractions, and dextramer-positive and dextramer-negative fractions. Comment on this clonotype: It lacks a known antigen. Per-base quality was not reported, and no clone a single base away is much larger than it.

In the germline V gene (reference sequence), CDR1 corresponds to DFQATT and CDR2 to SNEGSKA. V lost 6 bases and J lost 0 bases; the stretch between them is 12 bases long. The CDR3 sequence holds 15 residues, the cysteine and phenylalanine included. This entry keeps only the CDR3 DNA: 45 bases, framed from base 1. Synthesis of TCR cDNA relied on 5'RACE template switching, a step that introduced a universal primer site along with unique molecular identifiers. cDNA synthesis was primed from both the TCR alpha and TCR beta constant segments. Library amplification used two PCR steps, and the second PCR step added sample barcodes and sequencing adapters. Sequencing of libraries was done on Illumina HiSeq 2500 (2x100 bp) or NovaSeq (2x150 bp). The original pipeline was this. Reads were demultiplexed and collapsed into UMI consensus sequences with MIGEC, and V(D)J alignment was performed with MiXCR. Vaccine-responding clonotypes were defined with edgeR using replicate PBMC samples, requiring FDR below 0.01 and a log2 fold change above 5 up to day 15. Bulk clonotypes were assigned CD4 or CD8 identity according to which sequenced CD4 or CD8 repertoire held them at higher abundance. TCRdb cleaned the public reads at Q25 with fastp, built clones with MiXCR and kept in-frame beta chains. Entries are consolidated by CDR3 protein sequence, retaining the most common genes and DNA. The V and J calls shown here were made by TCRdb, not taken from the authors' results. The table for this sample lists under 150,000 distinct CDR3 sequences; 7.7% of them were counted only once. The ten largest clones add up to about 0.73% of the sample.

Recombination joined TRBV20-1 with TRBJ2-6, and perhaps TRBD2 as D gene, on 5 matching bases. The sample consisted of CD4+ T cells sorted from PBMCs, taken 5 days after the yellow fever booster vaccination. The source of this sequence is a man aged 30 to 39 who received the YFV17D yellow fever vaccine. DNA sequence: TGCAGTGCACGCGCGGGTAGCTCTGGGGCCAACGTCCTGACTTTC. It specifies CSARAGSSGANVLTF.